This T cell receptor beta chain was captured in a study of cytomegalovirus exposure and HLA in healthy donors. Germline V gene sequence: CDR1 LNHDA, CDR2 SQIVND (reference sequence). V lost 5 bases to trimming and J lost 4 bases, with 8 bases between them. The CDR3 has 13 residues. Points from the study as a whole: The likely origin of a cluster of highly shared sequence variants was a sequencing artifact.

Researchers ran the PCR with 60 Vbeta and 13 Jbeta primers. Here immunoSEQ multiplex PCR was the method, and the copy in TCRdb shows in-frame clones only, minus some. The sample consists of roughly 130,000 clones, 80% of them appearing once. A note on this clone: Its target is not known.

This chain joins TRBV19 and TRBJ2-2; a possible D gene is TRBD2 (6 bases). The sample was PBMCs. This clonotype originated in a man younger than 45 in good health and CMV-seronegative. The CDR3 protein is CASSLSGTGELFF. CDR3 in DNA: TGTGCCAGTAGTCTTAGCGGCACCGGGGAGCTGTTTTTT.